This T cell receptor (beta chain) comes out of a study of shared clonotypes between healthy human individuals. CD45RO-negative cells were positively selected for CCR7, leaving out terminally differentiated effector memory CD45RA+ cells. Healthy HIV-negative adults with no recent acute infections or vaccinations were recruited as donors. Only in-frame clones appear in the TCRdb table, and some are missing; sequencing was by immunoSEQ multiplex PCR. The sample has 2 million or so clones, about 94% seen once. In regard to this clone: Its antigen remains unknown.

Study-wide findings and caveats: Researchers sampled blood only, noting tissue repertoires likely differ. Naive subsets tended to show greater estimated richness than memory subsets.

This receptor was obtained from a man aged 18 to 30 in good health. Sequencing used naive CD8+ T cells sorted from blood.

In nucleotides, the CDR3 is TGCAGCGTTGGTTGGACAGGGGTGGATACCGGGGAGCTGTTTTTT. Translated, it gives CSVGWTGVDTGELFF. This sequence joins TRBV29-1 and TRBJ2-2, with 9 bases matching TRBD1. The CDR3 is 15 residues long. V shed 4 bases, J shed 5 bases, and the junction held 8 bases outside the gene matches. In germline, CDR1 is SQVTM, CDR2 ANQGSEA.